This T cell receptor (beta chain) was observed in a study of T cell repertoires in cytomegalovirus infection. V lost 6 bases, J lost 1 base, and 7 bases stayed unmatched. CDR1 and CDR2 from the germline V gene are SQVTM and ANQGSEA. The CDR3 spans 14 residues. TCRdb recomputed calls from the reads with MiXCR, one row per CDR3 protein. Of about 310,000 distinct CDR3 sequences detected, 20% to 25% appear once; the ten largest clones hold 10% to 15%. About this clonotype itself: Antigen unknown.

Sequenced here: cultured PBMCs, sampled from culture after CMV antigen stimulation. The source of this sequence is a human donor in good health (CMV status not recorded). Some clones in this sample may be carry-over from other donors' samples. V usage is TRBV29-1 and J usage is TRBJ2-3, with 7 bases matching TRBD2. The CDR3 DNA reads TGCAGCGTCGTAAAGCGGGACCGCACAGATACGCAGTATTTT. Its translation is CSVVKRDRTDTQYF.